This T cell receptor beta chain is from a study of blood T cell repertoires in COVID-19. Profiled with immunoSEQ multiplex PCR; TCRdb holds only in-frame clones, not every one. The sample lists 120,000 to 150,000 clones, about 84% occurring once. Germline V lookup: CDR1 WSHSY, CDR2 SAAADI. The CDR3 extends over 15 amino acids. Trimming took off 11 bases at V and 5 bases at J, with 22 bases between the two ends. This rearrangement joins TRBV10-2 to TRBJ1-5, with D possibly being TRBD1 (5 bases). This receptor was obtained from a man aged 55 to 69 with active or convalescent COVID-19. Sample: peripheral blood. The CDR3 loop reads CAVLLYLLGHQPQHF. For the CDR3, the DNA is TGCGCCGTGCTTTTGTATTTACTGGGGCATCAGCCCCAGCATTTT.